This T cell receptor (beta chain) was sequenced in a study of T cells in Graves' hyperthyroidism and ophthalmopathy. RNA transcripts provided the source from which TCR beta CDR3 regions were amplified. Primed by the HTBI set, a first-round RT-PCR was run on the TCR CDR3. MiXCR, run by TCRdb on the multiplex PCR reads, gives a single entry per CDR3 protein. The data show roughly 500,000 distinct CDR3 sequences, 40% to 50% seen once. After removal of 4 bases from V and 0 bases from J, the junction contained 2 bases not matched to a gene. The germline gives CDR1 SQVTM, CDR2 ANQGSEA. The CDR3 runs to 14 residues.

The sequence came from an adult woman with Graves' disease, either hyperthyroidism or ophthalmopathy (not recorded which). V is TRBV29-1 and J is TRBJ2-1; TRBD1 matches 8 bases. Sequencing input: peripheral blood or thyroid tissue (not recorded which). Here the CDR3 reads CSVGGTGSYNEQFF. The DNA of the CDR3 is TGCAGCGTTGGGGGGACAGGCTCCTACAATGAGCAGTTCTTC.